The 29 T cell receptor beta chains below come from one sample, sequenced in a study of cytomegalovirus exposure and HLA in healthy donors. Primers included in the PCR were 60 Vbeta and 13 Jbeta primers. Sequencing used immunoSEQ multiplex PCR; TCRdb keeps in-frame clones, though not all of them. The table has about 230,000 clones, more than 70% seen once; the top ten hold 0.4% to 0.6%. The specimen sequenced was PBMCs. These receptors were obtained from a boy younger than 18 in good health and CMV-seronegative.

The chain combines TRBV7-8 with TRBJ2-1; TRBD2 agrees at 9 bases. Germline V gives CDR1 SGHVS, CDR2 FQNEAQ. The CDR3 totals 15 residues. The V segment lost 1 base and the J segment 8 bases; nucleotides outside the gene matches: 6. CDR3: CASSLVGGRAYEQFF. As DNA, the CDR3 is TGTGCCAGCAGCTTAGTGGGCGGGAGGGCCTATGAGCAGTTCTTC.

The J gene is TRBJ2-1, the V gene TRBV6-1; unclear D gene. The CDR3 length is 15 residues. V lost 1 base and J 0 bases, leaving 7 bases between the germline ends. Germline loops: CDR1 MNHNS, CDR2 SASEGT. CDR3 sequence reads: CASSEEPGSYNEQFF. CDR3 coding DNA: TGTGCCAGCAGTGAAGAGCCAGGCTCCTACAATGAGCAGTTCTTC.

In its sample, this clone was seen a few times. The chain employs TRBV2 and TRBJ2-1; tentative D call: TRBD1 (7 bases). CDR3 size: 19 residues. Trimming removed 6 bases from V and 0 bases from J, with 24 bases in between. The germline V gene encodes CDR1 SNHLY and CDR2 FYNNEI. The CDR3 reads CASRNPAGPTGSSYNEQFF. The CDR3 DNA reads TGTGCCAGCAGGAATCCCGCGGGGCCGACAGGGAGCTCCTACAATGAGCAGTTCTTC.

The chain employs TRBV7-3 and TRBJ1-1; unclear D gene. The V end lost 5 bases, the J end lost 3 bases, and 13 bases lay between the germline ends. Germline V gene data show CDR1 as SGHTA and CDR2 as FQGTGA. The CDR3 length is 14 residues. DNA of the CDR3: TGTGCCAGCAGCCTATCGGGCGGGGACACTGAAGCTTTCTTT. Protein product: CASSLSGGDTEAFF.

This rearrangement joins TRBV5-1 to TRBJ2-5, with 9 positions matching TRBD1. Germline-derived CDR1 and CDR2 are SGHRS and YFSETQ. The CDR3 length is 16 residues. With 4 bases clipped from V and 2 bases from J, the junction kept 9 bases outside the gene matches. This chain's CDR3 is CASSVIGTGSQETQYF. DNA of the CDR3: TGCGCCAGCAGCGTTATTGGGACAGGGTCTCAAGAGACCCAGTACTTC.

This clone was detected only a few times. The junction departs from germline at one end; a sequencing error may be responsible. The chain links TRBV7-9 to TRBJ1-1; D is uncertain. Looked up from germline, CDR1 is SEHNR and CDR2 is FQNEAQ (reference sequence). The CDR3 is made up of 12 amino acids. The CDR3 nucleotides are TGTTCCAGCAGCTTGGTGTCCGGGTTTGCTTTCTTT. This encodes CSSSLVSGFAFF.

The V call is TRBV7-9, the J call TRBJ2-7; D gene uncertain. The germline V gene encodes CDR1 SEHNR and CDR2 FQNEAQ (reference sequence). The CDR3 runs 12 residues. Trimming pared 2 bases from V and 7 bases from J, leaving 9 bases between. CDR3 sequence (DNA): TGTGCCAGCAGCTTAATGACCGGGGAGCAGTACTTC. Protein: CASSLMTGEQYF.

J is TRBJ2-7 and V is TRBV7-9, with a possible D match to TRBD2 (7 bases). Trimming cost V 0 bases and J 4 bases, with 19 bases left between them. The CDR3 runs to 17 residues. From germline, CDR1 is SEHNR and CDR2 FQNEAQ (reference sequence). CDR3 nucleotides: TGTGCCAGCAGCTTAGCCATCTGGGGGCGGGAGAAATACGAGCAGTACTTC. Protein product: CASSLAIWGREKYEQYF.

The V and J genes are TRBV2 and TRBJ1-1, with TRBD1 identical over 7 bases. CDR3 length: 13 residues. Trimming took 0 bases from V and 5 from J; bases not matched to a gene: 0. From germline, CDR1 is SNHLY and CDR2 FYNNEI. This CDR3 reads CASSEARGTEAFF. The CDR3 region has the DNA TGTGCCAGCAGTGAAGCCAGGGGGACTGAAGCTTTCTTT.

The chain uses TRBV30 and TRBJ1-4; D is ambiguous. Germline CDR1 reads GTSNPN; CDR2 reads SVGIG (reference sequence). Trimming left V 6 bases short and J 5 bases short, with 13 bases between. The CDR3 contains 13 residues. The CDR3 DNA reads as TGTGCCTGTAGGGAGTCGGTGAATGAAAAACTGTTTTTT. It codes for CACRESVNEKLFF.

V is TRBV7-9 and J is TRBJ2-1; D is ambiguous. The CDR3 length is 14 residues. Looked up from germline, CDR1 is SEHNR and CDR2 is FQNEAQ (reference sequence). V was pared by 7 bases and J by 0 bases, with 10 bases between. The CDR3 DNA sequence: TGTGCCAGCAAACCTTCGAGCTCCTACAATGAGCAGTTCTTC. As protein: CASKPSSSYNEQFF.

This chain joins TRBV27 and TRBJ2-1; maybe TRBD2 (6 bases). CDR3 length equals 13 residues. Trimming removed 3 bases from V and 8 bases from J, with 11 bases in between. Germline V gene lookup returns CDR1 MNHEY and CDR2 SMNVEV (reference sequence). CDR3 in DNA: TGTGCCAGCAGTTTTGGAGGGAGCGATGAGCAGTTCTTC. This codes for CASSFGGSDEQFF.

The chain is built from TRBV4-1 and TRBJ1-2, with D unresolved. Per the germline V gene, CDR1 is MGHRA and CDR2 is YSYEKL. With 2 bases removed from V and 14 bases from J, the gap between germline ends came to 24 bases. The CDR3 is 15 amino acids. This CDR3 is CASSQYRAGGIAKTF. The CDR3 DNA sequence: TGCGCCAGCAGCCAATATAGGGCAGGCGGGATTGCGAAGACCTTC.

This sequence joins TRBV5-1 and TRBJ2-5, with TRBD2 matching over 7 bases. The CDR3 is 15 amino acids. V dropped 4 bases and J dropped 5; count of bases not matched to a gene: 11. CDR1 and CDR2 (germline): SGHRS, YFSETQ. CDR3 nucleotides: TGCGCCAGCAGCACACAACTAGCGTCCGGGGAGACCCAGTACTTC. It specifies CASSTQLASGETQYF.

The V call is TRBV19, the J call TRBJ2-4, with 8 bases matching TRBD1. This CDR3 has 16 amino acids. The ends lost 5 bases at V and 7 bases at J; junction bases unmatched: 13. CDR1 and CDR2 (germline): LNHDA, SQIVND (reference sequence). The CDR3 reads CASSPGTGGSWNIQYF. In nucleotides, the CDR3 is TGTGCCAGTAGTCCTGGGACAGGCGGATCGTGGAACATTCAGTACTTC. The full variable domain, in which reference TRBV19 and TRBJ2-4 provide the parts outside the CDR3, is DGGITQSPKYLFRKEGQNVTLSCEQNLNHDAMYWYRQDPGQGLRLIYYSQIVNDFQKGDIAEGYSVSREKKESFPLTVTSAQKNPTAFYLCASSPGTGGSWNIQYFGAGTRLSVL.

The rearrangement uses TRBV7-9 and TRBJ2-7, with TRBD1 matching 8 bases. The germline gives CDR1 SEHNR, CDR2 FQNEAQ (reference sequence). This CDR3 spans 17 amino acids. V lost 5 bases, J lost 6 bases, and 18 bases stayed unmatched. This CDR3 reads CASSPPLRTGGTGEQYF. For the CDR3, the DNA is TGTGCCAGCAGCCCACCCCTCAGAACAGGGGGTACGGGCGAGCAGTACTTC.

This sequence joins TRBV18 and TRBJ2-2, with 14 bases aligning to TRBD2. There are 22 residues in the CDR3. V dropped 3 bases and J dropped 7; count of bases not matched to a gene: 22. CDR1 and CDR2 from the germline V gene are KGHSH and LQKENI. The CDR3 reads CASSPRSSAGTSGRFTGGELFF. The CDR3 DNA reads TGTGCCAGCTCACCGAGATCTTCAGCCGGGACTAGCGGGAGATTTACGGGCGGGGAGCTGTTTTTT.

The CDR3 coding sequence is TGTGCCAGCAGCTTATCAACGGGACAGGGCGAACCTGAAGCTTTCTTT. This translates into CASSLSTGQGEPEAFF. The chain recombines TRBV7-9 with TRBJ1-1, with 9 bases matching TRBD1. Looked up from germline, CDR1 is SEHNR and CDR2 is FQNEAQ (reference sequence). V trimming: 2 bases; J trimming: 6 bases; junction bases outside the gene matches: 10. The CDR3 has 16 residues. The complete variable domain, with remaining parts taken from reference TRBV7-9 and TRBJ1-1, reads DTGVSQNPRHKITKRGQNVTFRCDPISEHNRLYWYRQTLGQGPEFLTYFQNEAQLEKSRLLSDRFSAERPKGSFSTLEIQRTEQGDSAMYLCASSLSTGQGEPEAFFGQGTRLTVV.

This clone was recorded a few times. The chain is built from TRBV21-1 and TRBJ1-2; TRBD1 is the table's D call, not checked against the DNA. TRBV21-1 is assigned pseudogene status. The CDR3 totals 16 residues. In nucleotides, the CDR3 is TGTGCCAGCAGCCTCCGTGGATGGACAGTCATCTATGGCTACACCTTC. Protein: CASSLRGWTVIYGYTF.

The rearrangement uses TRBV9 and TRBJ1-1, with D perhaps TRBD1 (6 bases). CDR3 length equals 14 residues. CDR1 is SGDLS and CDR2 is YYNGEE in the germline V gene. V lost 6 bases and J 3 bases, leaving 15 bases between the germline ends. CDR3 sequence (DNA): TGTGCCAGCACCCTGGGAGGGGGGTACACTGAAGCTTTCTTT. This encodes CASTLGGGYTEAFF.

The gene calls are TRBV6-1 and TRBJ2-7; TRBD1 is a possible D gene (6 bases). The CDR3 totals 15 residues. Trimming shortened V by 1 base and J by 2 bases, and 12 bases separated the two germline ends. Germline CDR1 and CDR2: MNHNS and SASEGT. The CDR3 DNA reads TGTGCCAGCAGTGAAGAGGCAGGGGATCCCTACGAGCAGTACTTC. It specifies CASSEEAGDPYEQYF.

The CDR3 protein is CASSERGSGANVLTF. The CDR3 bases are TGTGCCAGCAGTGAGCGGGGCTCTGGGGCCAACGTCCTGACTTTC. V gene TRBV6-4 combines with J gene TRBJ2-6; maybe TRBD2 (6 bases). Germline V gene sequence: CDR1 MRHNA, CDR2 SNTAGT. V shed 3 bases and J shed 0 bases, with 6 bases lying between them. The CDR3 totals 15 residues.

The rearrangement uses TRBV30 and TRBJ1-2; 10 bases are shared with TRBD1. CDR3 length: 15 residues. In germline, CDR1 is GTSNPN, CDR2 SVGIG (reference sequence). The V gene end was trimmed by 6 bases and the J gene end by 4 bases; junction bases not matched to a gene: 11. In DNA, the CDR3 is TGTGCCTGTTCGGAGGGGACAGGGGAACTCTATGGCTACACCTTC. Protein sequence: CACSEGTGELYGYTF.

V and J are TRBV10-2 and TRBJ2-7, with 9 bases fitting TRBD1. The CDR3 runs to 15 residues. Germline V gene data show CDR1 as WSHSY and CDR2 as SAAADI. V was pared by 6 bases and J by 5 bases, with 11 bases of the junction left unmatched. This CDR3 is CASRRWTGDIDEQYF. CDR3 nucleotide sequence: TGCGCCAGCAGACGGTGGACAGGGGATATCGACGAGCAGTACTTC.

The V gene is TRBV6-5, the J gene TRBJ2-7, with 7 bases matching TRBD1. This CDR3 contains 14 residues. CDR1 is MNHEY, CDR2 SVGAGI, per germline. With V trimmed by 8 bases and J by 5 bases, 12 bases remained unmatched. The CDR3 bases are TGTGCCAGCGGACGAATTAGGACAGGTCACGAGCAGTACTTC. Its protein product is CASGRIRTGHEQYF.

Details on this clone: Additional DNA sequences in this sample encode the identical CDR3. The CDR3 protein is CASSSRETQYF. The CDR3 coding sequence is TGTGCCAGCAGCTCCAGAGAGACCCAGTACTTC. This sequence joins TRBV7-9 and TRBJ2-5; D remains ambiguous. Between the trimmed V and J ends, which lost 4 bases and 4 bases, there was a span of 4 bases. Germline CDR1 and CDR2: SEHNR and FQNEAQ (reference sequence). The CDR3 spans 11 residues.

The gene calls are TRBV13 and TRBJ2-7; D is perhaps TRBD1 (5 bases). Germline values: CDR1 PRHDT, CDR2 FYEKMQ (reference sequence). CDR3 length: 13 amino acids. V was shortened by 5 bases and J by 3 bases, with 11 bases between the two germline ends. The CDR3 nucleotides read TGTGCCAGCAGCCTACAGGCCCTCTACGAGCAGTACTTC. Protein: CASSLQALYEQYF.

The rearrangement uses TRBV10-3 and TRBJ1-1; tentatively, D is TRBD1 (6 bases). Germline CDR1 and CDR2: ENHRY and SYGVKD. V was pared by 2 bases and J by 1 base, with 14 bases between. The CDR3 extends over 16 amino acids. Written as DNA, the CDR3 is TGTGCCATCAGTGAGAGGCAGAGGGGGTCGAACACTGAAGCTTTCTTT. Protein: CAISERQRGSNTEAFF.

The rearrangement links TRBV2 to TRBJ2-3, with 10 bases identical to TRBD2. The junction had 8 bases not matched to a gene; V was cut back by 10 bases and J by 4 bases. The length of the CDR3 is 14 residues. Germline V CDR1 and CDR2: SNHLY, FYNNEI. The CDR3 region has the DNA TGTGCCACCACCGGACTAGCGGCGGCAGATACGCAGTATTTT. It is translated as CATTGLAAADTQYF.